This T cell receptor (beta chain) was captured in a study of cytomegalovirus exposure and HLA in healthy donors. At the level of the study: Tens of millions of unique TCRs, all from HLA-typed donors, were included in an early release of the data.

Findings of the study overall: Earlier findings revealed that most TCR beta V segments proved productive either about 87% or about 30% of the time.

Germline V gene data show CDR1 as SGHNT and CDR2 as YYREEE (reference sequence). The V gene end was trimmed by 4 bases and the J gene end by 8 bases; junction bases not matched to a gene: 14. The length of the CDR3 is 15 residues. With respect to this clone: Antigen unknown.

Primers: 60 Vbeta forward and 13 Jbeta reverse. Produced via immunoSEQ multiplex PCR; TCRdb's table is partial and in-frame only. Of 90,000 or so clones detected, about 67% appear once; the ten largest clones hold about 16%. Material: PBMCs. The clonotype originates from a woman between 18 and 29 years old in good health and CMV-seropositive. This sequence joins TRBV5-4 and TRBJ1-2, with 7 bases fitting TRBD1. This CDR3 is CASSQTVRQGGGYTF. CDR3 bases: TGTGCCAGCAGCCAAACAGTCCGACAGGGTGGCGGCTACACCTTC.